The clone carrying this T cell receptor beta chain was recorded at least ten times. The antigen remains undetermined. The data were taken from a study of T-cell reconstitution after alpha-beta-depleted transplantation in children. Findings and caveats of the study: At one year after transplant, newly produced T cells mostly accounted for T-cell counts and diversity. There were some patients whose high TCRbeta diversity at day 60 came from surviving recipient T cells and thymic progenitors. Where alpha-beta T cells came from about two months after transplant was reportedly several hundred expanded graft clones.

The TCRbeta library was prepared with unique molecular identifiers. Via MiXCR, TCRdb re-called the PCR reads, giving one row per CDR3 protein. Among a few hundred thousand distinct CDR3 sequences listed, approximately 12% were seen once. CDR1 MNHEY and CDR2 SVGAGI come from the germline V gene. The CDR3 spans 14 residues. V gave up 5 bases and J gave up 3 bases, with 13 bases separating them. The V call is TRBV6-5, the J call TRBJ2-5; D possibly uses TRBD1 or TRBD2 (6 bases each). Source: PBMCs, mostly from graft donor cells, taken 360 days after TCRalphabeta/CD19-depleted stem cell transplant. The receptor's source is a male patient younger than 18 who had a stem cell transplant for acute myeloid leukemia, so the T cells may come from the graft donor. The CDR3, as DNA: TGTGCCAGCAGTCGCGGGACATATGAAGAGACCCAGTACTTC. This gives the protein CASSRGTYEETQYF.